The TCR beta chain under discussion was sequenced for a study of cytomegalovirus exposure and HLA in healthy donors. Trimming removed 6 bases from V and 0 bases from J; junction bases left unmatched: 14. The CDR3 length is 19 residues. The germline V gene encodes CDR1 ENHRY and CDR2 SYGVKD. Use of 60 Vbeta and 13 Jbeta primers characterized the PCR. Measured with immunoSEQ multiplex PCR; TCRdb has only the in-frame clones, and not every one. The sample shows about 160,000 clones, under 75% of them seen only once. This clone has only a few counts. Sequences were obtained from PBMCs. The rearrangement uses TRBV10-3 and TRBJ2-1; 10 bases line up with TRBD2. The TCR sequence derives from a woman in her sixties or seventies in good health and CMV-seropositive. The CDR3 is CAIRGASGRGKPSYNEQFF. CDR3 in DNA: TGTGCCATCAGGGGGGCTAGCGGGAGAGGGAAACCCTCCTACAATGAGCAGTTCTTC.